This is a list of T cell receptor beta chains from one sample in a study of CD8 T cells in Susac syndrome. TCRdb re-called the immunoSEQ multiplex PCR reads through MiXCR, storing one row per CDR3 protein. The sample consists of some 70,000 distinct CDR3 sequences, approximately 93% of them appearing once. The sequenced material came from CD8+ T cells from PBMCs. The receptors come from a human donor with multiple sclerosis. CDR3s include the opening cysteine and the closing phenylalanine or tryptophan. A D gene is named only where the DNA matches it firmly.

d_gene	j_gene	v_gene	CDR3aa
TRBD2	TRBJ2-1	TRBV7-9	CASSRTSGINEQFF
.	TRBJ1-2	TRBV29-1	CSVLTGSGYTF
TRBD1	TRBJ2-7	TRBV27	CASSPGTGVVF
.	TRBJ2-6	TRBV19	CAGGGQGGSGANVLTF
.	TRBJ1-5	TRBV24-1	CATSDFNQPQHF
.	TRBJ2-7	TRBV27	CASSLLSPDRSSYEQYF
TRBD1	TRBJ2-3	TRBV20-1	CSAPGQGSDTQYF
.	TRBJ1-1	TRBV29-1	CSAGQMNTEAFF
TRBD2	TRBJ2-1	TRBV10-3	CAIGLEISNEQFF
.	TRBJ2-1	TRBV18	CASSPRGPSSDEQFF
TRBD1	TRBJ2-5	TRBV25-1	CASRTGAQETQYF
TRBD2	TRBJ2-1	TRBV27	CASIRASGGFVTYNEQFF
TRBD2	TRBJ2-1	TRBV20-1	CSARDQLAGNYNEQFF
.	TRBJ1-5	TRBV19	CASCVRDSNQPQHF
.	TRBJ1-1	TRBV6-4	CASRVDENTEAFF
.	TRBJ2-3	TRBV7-9	CASSSSAGSTDTQYF
.	TRBJ2-1	TRBV11-2	CASSFGNGVGSYNEQFF
.	TRBJ2-1	TRBV19	CASSTGPHNEQFF